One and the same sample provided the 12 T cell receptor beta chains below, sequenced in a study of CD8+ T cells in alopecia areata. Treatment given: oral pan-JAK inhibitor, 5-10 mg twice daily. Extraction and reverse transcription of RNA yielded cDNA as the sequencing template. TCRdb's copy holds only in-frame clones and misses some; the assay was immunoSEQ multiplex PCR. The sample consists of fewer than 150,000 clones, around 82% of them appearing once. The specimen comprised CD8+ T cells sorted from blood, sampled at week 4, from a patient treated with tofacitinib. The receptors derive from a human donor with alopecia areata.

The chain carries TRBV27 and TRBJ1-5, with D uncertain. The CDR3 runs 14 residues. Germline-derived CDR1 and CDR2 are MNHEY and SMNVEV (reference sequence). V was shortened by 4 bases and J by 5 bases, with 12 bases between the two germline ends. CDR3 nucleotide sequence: TGTGCCAGCAGTTCCGGACGGGCGGATCAGCCCCAGCATTTT. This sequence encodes CASSSGRADQPQHF.

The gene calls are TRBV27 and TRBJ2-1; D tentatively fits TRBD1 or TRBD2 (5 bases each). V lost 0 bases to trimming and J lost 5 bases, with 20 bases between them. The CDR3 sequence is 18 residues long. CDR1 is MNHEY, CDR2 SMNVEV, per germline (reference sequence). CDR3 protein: CASSLSRDQRGVNNEQFF. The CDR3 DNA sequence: TGTGCCAGCAGTTTATCCAGGGACCAGAGGGGTGTTAACAATGAGCAGTTCTTC.

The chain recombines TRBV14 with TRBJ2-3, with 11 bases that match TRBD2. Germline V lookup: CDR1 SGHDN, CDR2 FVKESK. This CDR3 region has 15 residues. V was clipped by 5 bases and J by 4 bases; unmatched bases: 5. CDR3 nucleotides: TGTGCCAGCAGCTACGGGGGACTAGCGGCAGATACGCAGTATTTT. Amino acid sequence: CASSYGGLAADTQYF.

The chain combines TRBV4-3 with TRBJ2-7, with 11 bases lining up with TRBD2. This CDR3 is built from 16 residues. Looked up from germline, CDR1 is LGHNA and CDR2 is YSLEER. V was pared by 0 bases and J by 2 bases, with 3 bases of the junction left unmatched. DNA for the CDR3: TGCGCCAGCAGCCAAGATCTTAGCGGGGGGGCCTACGAGCAGTACTTC. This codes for CASSQDLSGGAYEQYF.

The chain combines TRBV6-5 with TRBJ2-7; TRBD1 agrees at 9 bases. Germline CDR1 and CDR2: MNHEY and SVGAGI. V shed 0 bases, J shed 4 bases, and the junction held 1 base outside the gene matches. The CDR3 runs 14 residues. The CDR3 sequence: CASSYSTGGYEQYF. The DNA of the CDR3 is TGTGCCAGCAGTTACTCGACAGGGGGGTACGAGCAGTACTTC.

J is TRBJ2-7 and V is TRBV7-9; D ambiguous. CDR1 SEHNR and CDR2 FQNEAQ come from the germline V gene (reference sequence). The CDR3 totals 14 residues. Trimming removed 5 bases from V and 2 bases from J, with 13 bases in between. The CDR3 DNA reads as TGTGCCAGCAGCGCAGACGGAGCTCCCTACGAGCAGTACTTC. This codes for CASSADGAPYEQYF.

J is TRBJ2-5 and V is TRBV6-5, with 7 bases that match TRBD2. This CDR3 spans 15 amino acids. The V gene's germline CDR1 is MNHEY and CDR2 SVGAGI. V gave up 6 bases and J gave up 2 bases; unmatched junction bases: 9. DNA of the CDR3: TGTGCCAGCAGCCGCAGGGAGGGTCCTCAAGAGACCCAGTACTTC. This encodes CASSRREGPQETQYF.

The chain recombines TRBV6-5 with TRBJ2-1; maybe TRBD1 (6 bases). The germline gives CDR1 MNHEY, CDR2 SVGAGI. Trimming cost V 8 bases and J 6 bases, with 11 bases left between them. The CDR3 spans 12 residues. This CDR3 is CASGQSLNEQFF. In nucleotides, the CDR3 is TGTGCCAGCGGACAGAGCCTCAATGAGCAGTTCTTC.

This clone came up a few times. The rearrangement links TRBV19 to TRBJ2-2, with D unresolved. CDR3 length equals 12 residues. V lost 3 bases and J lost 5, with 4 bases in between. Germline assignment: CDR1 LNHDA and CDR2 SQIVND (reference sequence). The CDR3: CASSIPTGELFF. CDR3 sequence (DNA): TGTGCCAGTAGTATCCCAACCGGGGAGCTGTTTTTT.

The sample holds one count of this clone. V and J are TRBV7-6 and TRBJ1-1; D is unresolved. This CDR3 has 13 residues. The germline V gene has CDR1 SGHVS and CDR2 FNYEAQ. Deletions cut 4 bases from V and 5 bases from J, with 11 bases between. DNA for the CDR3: TGTGCCAGCAGCTCTGGCCTGGGGACTGAAGCTTTCTTT. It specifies CASSSGLGTEAFF. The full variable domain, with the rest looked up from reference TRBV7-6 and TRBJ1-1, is GAGVSQSPRYKVTKRGQDVALRCDPISGHVSLYWYRQALGQGPEFLTYFNYEAQQDKSGLPNDRFSAERPEGSISTLTIQRTEQRDSAMYRCASSSGLGTEAFFGQGTRLTVV.

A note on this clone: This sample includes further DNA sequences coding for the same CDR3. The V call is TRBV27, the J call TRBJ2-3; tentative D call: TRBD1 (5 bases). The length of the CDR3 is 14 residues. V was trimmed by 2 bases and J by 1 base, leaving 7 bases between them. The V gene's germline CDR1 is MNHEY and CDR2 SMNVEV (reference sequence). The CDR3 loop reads CASSLLGGTDTQYF. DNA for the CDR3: TGTGCCAGCAGTTTACTAGGGGGCACAGATACGCAGTATTTT.

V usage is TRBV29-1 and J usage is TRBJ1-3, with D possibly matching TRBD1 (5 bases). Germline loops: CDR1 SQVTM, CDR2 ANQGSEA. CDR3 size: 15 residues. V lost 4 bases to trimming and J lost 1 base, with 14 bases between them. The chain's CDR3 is CSVVGTDNSGNTIYF. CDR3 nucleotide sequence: TGCAGCGTTGTCGGGACGGATAATTCTGGAAACACCATATATTTT. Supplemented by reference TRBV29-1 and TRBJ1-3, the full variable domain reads SAVISQKPSRDICQRGTSLTIQCQVDSQVTMMFWYRQQPGQSLTLIATANQGSEATYESGFVIDKFPISRPNLTFSTLTVSNMSPEDSSIYLCSVVGTDNSGNTIYFGEGSWLTVV.